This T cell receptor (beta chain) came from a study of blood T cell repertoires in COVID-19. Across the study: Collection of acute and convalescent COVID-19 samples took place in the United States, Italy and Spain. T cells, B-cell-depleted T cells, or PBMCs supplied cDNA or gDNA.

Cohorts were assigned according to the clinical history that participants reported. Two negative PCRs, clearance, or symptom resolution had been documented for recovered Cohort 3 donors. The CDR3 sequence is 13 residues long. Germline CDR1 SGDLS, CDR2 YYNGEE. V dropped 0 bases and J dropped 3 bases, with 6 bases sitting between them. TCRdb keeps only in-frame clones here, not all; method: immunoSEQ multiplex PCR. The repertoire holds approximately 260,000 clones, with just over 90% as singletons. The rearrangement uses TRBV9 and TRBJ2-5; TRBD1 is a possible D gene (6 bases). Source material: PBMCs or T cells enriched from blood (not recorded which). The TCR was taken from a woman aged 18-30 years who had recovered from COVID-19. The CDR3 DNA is TGTGCCAGCAGCGTAGGGACAGAAGAGACCCAGTACTTC. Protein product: CASSVGTEETQYF.